Each of the 29 T cell receptor beta chains below was sequenced from the same sample in a study of blood T cell repertoires in COVID-19. Profiling relied on immunoSEQ multiplex PCR, and the TCRdb table lists in-frame clones only, not all of them. The data hold 95,000 to 150,000 clones, with about 82% observed a single time. The sample consisted of peripheral blood. Receptors originate from a man between 60 and 75 years old with active or convalescent COVID-19.

The J gene is TRBJ1-1, the V gene TRBV5-1; D unresolved. The germline V and J ends were trimmed by 1 base and 0 bases, with 10 bases remaining between them. CDR1 and CDR2 from the germline V gene are SGHRS and YFSETQ. CDR3 size: 15 residues. DNA of the CDR3: TGCGCCAGCAGCTTGACGGGAGAAATGAACACTGAAGCTTTCTTT. The encoded protein is CASSLTGEMNTEAFF.

This clone was seen only a few times. The chain joins TRBV7-2 to TRBJ2-1; 7 positions match TRBD2. The CDR3 loop spans 17 amino acids. Germline-derived CDR1 and CDR2 are SGHTA and FQGNSA. Trimming at V came to 2 bases and at J to 7 bases, leaving 14 bases not matched to a gene. CDR3 sequence: CASSLKGAGTSENEQFF. The DNA of the CDR3 is TGTGCCAGCAGCTTAAAGGGAGCAGGAACTAGCGAGAATGAGCAGTTCTTC.

This clone was seen once. The chain links TRBV12-3 or TRBV12-4 to TRBJ2-7; 9 bases align to TRBD2. The CDR3 loop spans 13 amino acids. V lost 5 bases, J lost 6 bases, and 5 bases stayed unmatched. The CDR3 is CASSIRTSAEQYF. The CDR3 bases are TGTGCCAGCAGTATCCGGACTAGCGCCGAGCAGTACTTC.

The rearrangement links TRBV13 to TRBJ1-1, with D possibly matching TRBD1 (6 bases). V lost 2 bases and J lost 4, with 11 bases in between. This CDR3 spans 14 amino acids. Germline loops: CDR1 PRHDT, CDR2 FYEKMQ (reference sequence). Here the CDR3 DNA reads TGTGCCAGCAGCTTATTAGGGGGTCCCACTGAAGCTTTCTTT. As protein: CASSLLGGPTEAFF.

In this sample, this clone turned up a few times. The CDR3 coding sequence is TGCGCCAGCAGCTTGGGAGCCTCAGCGGGTAATGAGCAGTTCTTC. Translation gives CASSLGASAGNEQFF. The J gene is TRBJ2-1, the V gene TRBV5-1; TRBD2 might be the D (6 bases). Germline CDR1 is SGHRS and CDR2 is YFSETQ. V was cut by 0 bases and J by 7 bases, with 14 bases left in between. The CDR3 contains 15 residues. The full variable domain, rest sourced from reference TRBV5-1 and TRBJ2-1, is KAGVTQTPRYLIKTRGQQVTLSCSPISGHRSVSWYQQTPGQGLQFLFEYFSETQRNKGNFPGRFSGRQFSNSRSEMNVSTLELGDSALYLCASSLGASAGNEQFFGPGTRLTVL.

The chain has TRBV2 and TRBJ2-7; 11 nucleotides line up with TRBD1. CDR1 is SNHLY and CDR2 is FYNNEI in the germline V gene. The CDR3 contains 14 residues. After removal of 7 bases from V and 5 bases from J, the junction contained 7 bases not matched to a gene. The CDR3 loop reads CASMSGQGADEQYF. DNA of the CDR3: TGTGCCAGCATGTCTGGACAGGGGGCGGACGAGCAGTACTTC. Full variable domain (remainder filled in from reference TRBV2 and TRBJ2-7): EPEVTQTPSHQVTQMGQEVILRCVPISNHLYFYWYRQILGQKVEFLVSFYNNEISEKSEIFDDQFSVERPDGSNFTLKIRSTKLEDSAMYFCASMSGQGADEQYFGPGTRLTVT.

V gene TRBV18 combines with J gene TRBJ2-1; TRBD2 matches at 8 bases. This CDR3 has 13 amino acids. Losses at the gene ends were 6 bases for V and 2 bases for J; bases not matched to a gene: 0. Per germline, CDR1 KGHSH and CDR2 LQKENI. CDR3 residues: CASSSGTYNEQFF. The CDR3 coding sequence is TGTGCCAGCTCTAGCGGGACCTACAATGAGCAGTTCTTC.

The CDR3 region is CASTYFAGIGEKLFF. The CDR3 DNA reads as TGTGCCAGCACCTACTTTGCGGGTATCGGGGAAAAACTGTTTTTT. This chain connects TRBV27 to TRBJ1-4; no clear D gene. The CDR3 length is 15 residues. V lost 7 bases, J lost 8 bases, and 20 bases lay in between. Germline CDR1 MNHEY, CDR2 SMNVEV (reference sequence).

The V call is TRBV5-5, the J call TRBJ2-7; 10 bases align to TRBD1. This CDR3 is 15 amino acids long. Germline V gene sequence: CDR1 SGHKS, CDR2 YYEKEE (reference sequence). J lost 3 bases, V lost 0 bases, and 3 bases had no gene match. CDR3 loop: CASSLGTGGLYEQYF. CDR3 DNA: TGTGCCAGCAGCTTGGGGACAGGGGGTCTCTACGAGCAGTACTTC.

The V and J genes are TRBV5-1 and TRBJ2-5; 13 bases line up with TRBD2. Trimming at V came to 3 bases and at J to 2 bases, leaving 4 bases not matched to a gene. The CDR3 has 16 amino acids. Germline CDR1 and CDR2: SGHRS and YFSETQ. This CDR3 is CASSSKTSGRQETQYF. CDR3 bases: TGCGCCAGCAGCTCCAAGACTAGCGGGAGGCAAGAGACCCAGTACTTC.

The chain has TRBV7-2 and TRBJ2-2; D is uncertain. Trimming left V 0 bases short and J 4 bases short, with 6 bases between. The V gene's germline CDR1 is SGHTA and CDR2 FQGNSA. The CDR3 contains 14 residues. The CDR3 is CASSLAFSTGELFF. In nucleotides, the CDR3 is TGTGCCAGCAGCTTAGCTTTTAGCACCGGGGAGCTGTTTTTT.

This clone was recorded only once. The chain recombines TRBV9 with TRBJ2-2; 9 nucleotides align to TRBD1. This CDR3 contains 14 residues. The germline V gene encodes CDR1 SGDLS and CDR2 YYNGEE. V was pared by 4 bases and J by 7 bases, with 5 bases of the junction left unmatched. This CDR3 reads CASSRGTGSGELFF. The CDR3 coding sequence is TGTGCCAGCAGCCGGGGGACAGGGAGCGGGGAGCTGTTTTTT.

CDR3 amino acids: CASSAQGARGEAFF. CDR3 nucleotide sequence: TGTGCCAGCAGCGCGCAGGGGGCTCGGGGTGAAGCTTTCTTT. The chain has TRBV11-2 and TRBJ1-1; 8 positions agree with TRBD1. This CDR3 spans 14 amino acids. The J segment lost 7 bases and the V segment lost 5 bases, leaving 9 bases of the junction unmatched. Germline V gives CDR1 SGHAT, CDR2 FQNNGV.

CDR3 DNA sequence: TGTGCCAGCAGCCTTAAGCGGTTAGAGACCCAGTACTTC. Residues: CASSLKRLETQYF. The chain carries TRBV3-1 (or the pseudogene TRBV3-2) and TRBJ2-5, with a tentative D call TRBD2 (5 bases). The CDR3 length is 13 residues. Germline CDR1 LGHDT, CDR2 YNNKEL (reference sequence). Between the trimmed V and J ends, which lost 4 bases and 4 bases, there was a span of 10 bases.

The genes are TRBV4-2 and TRBJ2-7, with TRBD1 matching 10 bases. V was clipped by 1 base and J by 7 bases; unmatched bases: 7. CDR1 LGHNA and CDR2 YNFKEQ come from the germline V gene. The CDR3 totals 15 residues. The CDR3 is CASSQGDRGLREQYF. The DNA of the CDR3 is TGTGCCAGCAGCCAAGGGGACAGGGGTCTACGGGAGCAGTACTTC.

The chain has TRBV10-3 and TRBJ2-1, with TRBD1 as a possible D gene (6 bases). From germline, CDR1 is ENHRY and CDR2 SYGVKD. CDR3 length: 14 residues. Deletions cut 7 bases from V and 5 bases from J, with 15 bases between. The CDR3 nucleotides are TGTGCCATCATGATTCGACAGGCCGACAATGAGCAGTTCTTC. Its protein product is CAIMIRQADNEQFF.

V is TRBV5-4 and J is TRBJ2-1; 7 bases fit TRBD1. The CDR3 sequence is 15 residues long. Losses at the gene ends were 4 bases for V and 4 bases for J; bases not matched to a gene: 8. CDR1 SGHNT and CDR2 YYREEE come from the germline V gene (reference sequence). The CDR3 DNA is TGTGCCAGCAGCCTCGACAGGGTGAGGTACAATGAGCAGTTCTTC. Translated: CASSLDRVRYNEQFF.

This chain joins TRBV18 and TRBJ2-1; D is unclear. In germline, CDR1 is KGHSH, CDR2 LQKENI. Trimming left V 2 bases short and J 10 bases short, with 21 bases between. CDR3 size: 16 residues. CDR3 sequence: CASSPYPPGTTSEQFF. In DNA form, the CDR3 reads TGTGCCAGCTCACCATATCCCCCAGGCACGACGTCGGAGCAGTTCTTC.

The table lists this clone with a few counts. The chain is built from TRBV10-3 and TRBJ1-1; 11 nucleotides line up with TRBD1. The CDR3 is made up of 16 amino acids. Germline assignment: CDR1 ENHRY and CDR2 SYGVKD. V lost 0 bases and J lost 7; bases outside the gene matches: 7. The CDR3, as DNA: TGTGCCATCAGTGAGTCAAGGGGAGGGACAGGGGGTGAAGCTTTCTTT. Amino acids: CAISESRGGTGGEAFF.

The chain couples TRBV12-5 to TRBJ2-2, with D perhaps matching TRBD1 (6 bases). Germline loops: CDR1 LGHNT, CDR2 FRNRAP. Trimming removed 2 bases at V and 5 bases at J, with 15 bases between. The CDR3 covers 16 residues. The CDR3: CASGLTPGQGTGELFF. The CDR3 DNA reads as TGTGCTAGTGGTTTGACCCCGGGACAAGGAACCGGGGAGCTGTTTTTT.

This chain links TRBV5-1 with TRBJ2-7, with D maybe TRBD1 (5 bases). Germline CDR1 SGHRS, CDR2 YFSETQ. The CDR3 contains 15 residues. The V end lost 4 bases, the J end lost 7 bases, and 21 bases lay between the germline ends. The CDR3 nucleotides read TGCGCCAGCAGCCTTCGCAGTGGGGCCTCCGGGGAGCAGTACTTC. This translates into CASSLRSGASGEQYF.

The chain combines TRBV5-1 with TRBJ1-3, with 7 bases aligning to TRBD1. CDR3 size: 15 residues. CDR1 is SGHRS and CDR2 is YFSETQ in the germline V gene. With V trimmed by 5 bases and J by 7 bases, 12 bases remained unmatched. The CDR3 is CASSPSGGMGNTIYF. The DNA of the CDR3 is TGCGCCAGCAGTCCCTCAGGGGGAATGGGGAACACCATATATTTT.

This chain connects TRBV30 to TRBJ2-7; 8 bases agree with TRBD2. Trimming removed 4 bases from V and 2 bases from J; junction bases left unmatched: 4. This CDR3 is 13 amino acids long. The germline V gene encodes CDR1 GTSNPN and CDR2 SVGIG (reference sequence). CDR3 in amino acids: CAWTSGRTYEQYF. DNA of the CDR3: TGTGCCTGGACTAGCGGGCGAACCTACGAGCAGTACTTC.

This chain joins TRBV13 and TRBJ1-1, with no clear D. This CDR3 spans 15 amino acids. V shed 3 bases and J shed 3 bases, with 14 bases lying between them. CDR1 is PRHDT and CDR2 is FYEKMQ in the germline V gene (reference sequence). The CDR3 region is CASSLAGSLDTEAFF. CDR3 nucleotide sequence: TGTGCCAGCAGCTTGGCGGGCAGCCTGGACACTGAAGCTTTCTTT. Variable domain in full (rest from reference TRBV13 and TRBJ1-1): AAGVIQSPRHLIKEKRETATLKCYPIPRHDTVYWYQQGPGQDPQFLISFYEKMQSDKGSIPDRFSAQQFSDYHSELNMSSLELGDSALYFCASSLAGSLDTEAFFGQGTRLTVV.

CDR3 nucleotides: TGTGCCAGCAGTTACTTAGCGGGAAGCAATGAGCAGTTCTTC. Encoded protein: CASSYLAGSNEQFF. The chain joins TRBV6-2 or TRBV6-3 to TRBJ2-1, with TRBD2 matching 8 bases. CDR1 and CDR2 from the germline V gene are MNHEY and SVGEGT. The CDR3 is 14 residues long. J gave up 6 bases and V 1 base, and 2 bases lay outside the gene matches.

The chain has TRBV5-6 and TRBJ1-1; 7 bases are shared with TRBD1. CDR1 and CDR2 (germline): SGHDT, YYEEEE. The ends lost 4 bases at V and 10 bases at J; junction bases unmatched: 10. The CDR3 runs 13 residues. The CDR3 bases are TGTGCCAGCAGCCACCCGAGGGGGCAGGGAGCTTTCTTT. As protein: CASSHPRGQGAFF.

The chain joins TRBV19 to TRBJ2-7, with TRBD1 identical over 7 bases. Trimming at V came to 4 bases and at J to 2 bases, leaving 2 bases not matched to a gene. Per the germline V gene, CDR1 is LNHDA and CDR2 is SQIVND (reference sequence). The CDR3 runs to 13 residues. CDR3 loop: CASSRGTAYEQYF. DNA for the CDR3: TGTGCCAGTAGTAGGGGGACAGCCTACGAGCAGTACTTC.

CDR3 protein: CASGLARTGGITQYF. CDR3 in DNA: TGTGCTAGTGGTTTGGCCCGGACAGGGGGTATTACCCAGTACTTC. This chain uses TRBV12-5 with TRBJ2-5; 10 bases map to TRBD1. Germline V lookup: CDR1 LGHNT, CDR2 FRNRAP. V lost 1 base and J lost 8; bases outside the gene matches: 7. This CDR3 spans 15 amino acids.

This clone was seen more than once but under ten times. V is TRBV9 and J is TRBJ2-1; no definite D call. V lost 1 base and J lost 8, with 13 bases in between. The germline V gene encodes CDR1 SGDLS and CDR2 YYNGEE. The CDR3 spans 14 residues. Written as DNA, the CDR3 is TGTGCCAGCAGCGTACTCCGAGGATCTGATGAGCAGTTCTTC. Translating it yields CASSVLRGSDEQFF. Full variable domain (remainder filled in from reference TRBV9 and TRBJ2-1): DSGVTQTPKHLITATGQRVTLRCSPRSGDLSVYWYQQSLDQGLQFLIQYYNGEERAKGNILERFSAQQFPDLHSELNLSSLELGDSALYFCASSVLRGSDEQFFGPGTRLTVL.